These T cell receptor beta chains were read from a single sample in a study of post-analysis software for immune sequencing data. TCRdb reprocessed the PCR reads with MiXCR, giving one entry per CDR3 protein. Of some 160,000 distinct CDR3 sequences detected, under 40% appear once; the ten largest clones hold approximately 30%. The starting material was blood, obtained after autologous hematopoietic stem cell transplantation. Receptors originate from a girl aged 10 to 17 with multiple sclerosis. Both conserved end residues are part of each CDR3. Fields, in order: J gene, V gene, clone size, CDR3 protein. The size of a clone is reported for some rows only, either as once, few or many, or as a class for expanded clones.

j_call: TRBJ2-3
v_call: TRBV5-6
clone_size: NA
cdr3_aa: CASSLAGGATQYF

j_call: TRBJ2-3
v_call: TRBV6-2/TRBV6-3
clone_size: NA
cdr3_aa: CASSLAGGTTDTQYF

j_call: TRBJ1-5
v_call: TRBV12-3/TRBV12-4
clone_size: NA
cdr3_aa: CASRLNSNQPQHF

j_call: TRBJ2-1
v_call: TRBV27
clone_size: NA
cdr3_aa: CASSLDGAVSYNEQFF

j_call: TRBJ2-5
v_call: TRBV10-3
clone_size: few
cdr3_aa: CAISNRRTVYQETQYF

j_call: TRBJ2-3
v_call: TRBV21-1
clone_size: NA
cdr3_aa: CASSENTGLESTDTQYF

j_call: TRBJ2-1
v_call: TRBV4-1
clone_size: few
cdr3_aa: CASRGPLREQFF

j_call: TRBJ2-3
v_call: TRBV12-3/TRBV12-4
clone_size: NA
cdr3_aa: CASSPSWETTDTQYF

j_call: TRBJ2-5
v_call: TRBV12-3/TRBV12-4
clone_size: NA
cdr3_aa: CASSCVGPQETQYF

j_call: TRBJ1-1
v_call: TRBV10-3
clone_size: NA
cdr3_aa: CAISDYTEAFF

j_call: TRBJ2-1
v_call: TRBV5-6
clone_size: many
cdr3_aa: CASSLPSGANEQFF

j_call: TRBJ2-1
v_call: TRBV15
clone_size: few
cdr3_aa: CATRSDRGDEQFF

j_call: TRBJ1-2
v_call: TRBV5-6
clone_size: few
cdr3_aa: CASSLGTGLRDYGYTF

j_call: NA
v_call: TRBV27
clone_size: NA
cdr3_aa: CATRTGLYEQYF

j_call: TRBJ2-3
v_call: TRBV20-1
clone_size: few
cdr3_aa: CSAPGPSGEPDTQYF

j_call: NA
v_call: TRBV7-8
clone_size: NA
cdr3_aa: CASSLAHRRQGKNIQYF

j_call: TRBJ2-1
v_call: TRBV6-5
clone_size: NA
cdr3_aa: CASSSQTGRNEQFF

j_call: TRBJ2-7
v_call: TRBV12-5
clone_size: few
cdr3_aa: CASGLEGLAGGLSQYF

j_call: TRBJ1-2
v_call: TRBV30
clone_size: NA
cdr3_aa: CALDRSYGYTF

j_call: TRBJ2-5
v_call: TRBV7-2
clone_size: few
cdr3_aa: CASSLSSGTETQYF

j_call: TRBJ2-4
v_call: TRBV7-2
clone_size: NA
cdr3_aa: CASGPSGDLLQYF

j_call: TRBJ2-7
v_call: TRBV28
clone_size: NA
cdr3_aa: CASSSVRDREDEQYF

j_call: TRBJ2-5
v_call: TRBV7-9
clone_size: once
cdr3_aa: CASKETGGPETQYF

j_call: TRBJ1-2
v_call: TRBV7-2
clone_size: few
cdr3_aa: CASSPNRGPYGYTF

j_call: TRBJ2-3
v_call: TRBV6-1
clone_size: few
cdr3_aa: CASRGTSYTDTQYF

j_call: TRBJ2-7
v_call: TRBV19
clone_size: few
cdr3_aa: CASSIGVNSYEQYF

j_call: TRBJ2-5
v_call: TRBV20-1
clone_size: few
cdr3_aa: CSARSSGRMETQYF

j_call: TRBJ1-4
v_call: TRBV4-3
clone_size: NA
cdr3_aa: CASSQGDRGEKLFF

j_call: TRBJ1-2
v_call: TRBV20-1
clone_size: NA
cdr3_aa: CSASVVDGYTF

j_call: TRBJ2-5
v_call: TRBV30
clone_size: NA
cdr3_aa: CAWGLERGGETQYF

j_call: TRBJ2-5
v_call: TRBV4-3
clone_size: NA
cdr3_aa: CASSQDRGIQETQYF

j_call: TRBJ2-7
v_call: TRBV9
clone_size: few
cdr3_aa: CASSVEDQCGEQYF

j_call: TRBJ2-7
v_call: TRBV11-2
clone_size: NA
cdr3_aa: CASSLPHGSYEQYF

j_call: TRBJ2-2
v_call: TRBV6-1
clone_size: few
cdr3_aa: CASRPTGFGELFF

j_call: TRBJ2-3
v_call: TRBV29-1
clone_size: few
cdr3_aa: CSVAAGGASTDTQYF

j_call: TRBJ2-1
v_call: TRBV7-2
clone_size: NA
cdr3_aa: CASSLVGATYNEQFF

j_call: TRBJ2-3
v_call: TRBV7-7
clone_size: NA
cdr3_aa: CASSSRESSDTQYF

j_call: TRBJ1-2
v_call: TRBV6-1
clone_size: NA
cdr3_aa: CASSVGDRGRIGYTF

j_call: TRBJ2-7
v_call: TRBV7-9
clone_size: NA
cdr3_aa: CASSPLGAGEVEQYF

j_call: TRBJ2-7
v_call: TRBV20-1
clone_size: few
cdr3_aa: CSASDLAGSYEQYF

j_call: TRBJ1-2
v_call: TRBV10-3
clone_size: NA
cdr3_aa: CAISESRFRTPYTF

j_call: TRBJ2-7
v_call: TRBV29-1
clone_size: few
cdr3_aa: CSVDGTRVGEQYF

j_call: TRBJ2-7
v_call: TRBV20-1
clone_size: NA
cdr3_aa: CSASYEQYF

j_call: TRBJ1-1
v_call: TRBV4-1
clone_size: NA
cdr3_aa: CASSHRDRANTEAFF

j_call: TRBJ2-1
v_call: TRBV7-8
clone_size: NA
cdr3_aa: CASSLGTPNEQFF

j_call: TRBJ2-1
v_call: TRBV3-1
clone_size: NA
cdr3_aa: CASSQDLVDRGQFF

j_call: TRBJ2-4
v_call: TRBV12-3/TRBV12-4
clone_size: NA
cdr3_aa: CASSLDARKNIQYF

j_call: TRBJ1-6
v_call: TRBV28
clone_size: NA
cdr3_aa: CAVIGTANNSPLHF

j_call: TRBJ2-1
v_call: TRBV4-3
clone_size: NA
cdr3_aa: CASSQDPSGGAKNEQFF

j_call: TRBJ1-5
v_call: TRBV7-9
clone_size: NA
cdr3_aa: CASSLGTGGHGGQPQHF

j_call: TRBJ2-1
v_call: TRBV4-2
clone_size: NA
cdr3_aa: CASSQQGDNEQFF

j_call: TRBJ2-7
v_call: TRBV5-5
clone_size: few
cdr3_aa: CASSFTQGIRTYEQYF

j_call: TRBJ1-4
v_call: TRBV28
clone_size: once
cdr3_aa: CASSLVFGDRGEKLFF

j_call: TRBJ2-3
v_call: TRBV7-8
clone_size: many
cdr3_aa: CASSFAITDTQYF

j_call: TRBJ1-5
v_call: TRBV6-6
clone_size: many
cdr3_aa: CASRNGQQGQPQHF

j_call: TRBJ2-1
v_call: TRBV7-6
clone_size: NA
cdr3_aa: CASSFQGFSEQFF